This T cell receptor (beta chain) was profiled in a study of neurological immune-mediated disorders. Overall study results and limits: The absence of shared CDR3 amino acid sequences among expanded clones across subjects suggests private repertoires in all groups.

The authors produced cDNA by 5'RACE using 10-nucleotide random UMIs. Via MiXCR, TCRdb re-called the 5' RACE reads, giving one row per CDR3 protein. The data show about 80,000 distinct CDR3 sequences, approximately 5% seen once. Only a few counts were recorded for this clonotype. Its cognate antigen is unknown. From germline, CDR1 is SGHVS and CDR2 FNYEAQ. Trimming pared 3 bases from V and 0 bases from J, leaving 9 bases between. The CDR3 is 15 amino acids. The sequencing input was PBMCs. This clonotype originated in a young woman with multiple sclerosis. The chain is built from TRBV7-6 and TRBJ2-1; D is uncertain. The CDR3 here is CASSFGSYSYNEQFF. The CDR3 nucleotides are TGTGCCAGCAGCTTCGGAAGTTACTCCTACAATGAGCAGTTCTTC.